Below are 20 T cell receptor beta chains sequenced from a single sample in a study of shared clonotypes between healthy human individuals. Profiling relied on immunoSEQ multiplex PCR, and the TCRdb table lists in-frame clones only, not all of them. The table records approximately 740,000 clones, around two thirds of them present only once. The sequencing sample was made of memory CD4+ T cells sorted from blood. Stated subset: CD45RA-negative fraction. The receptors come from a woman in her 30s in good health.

This chain's CDR3 is CAISRSTGEETQYF. CDR3 nucleotides: TGTGCCATCAGTCGTTCGACAGGCGAAGAGACCCAGTACTTC. This rearrangement joins TRBV10-3 to TRBJ2-5; D might be TRBD1 (6 bases). V was clipped by 5 bases and J by 3 bases, with 13 bases between them. The germline CDR1 and CDR2 sequences are ENHRY and SYGVKD. CDR3 length: 14 amino acids.

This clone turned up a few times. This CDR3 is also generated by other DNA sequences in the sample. The CDR3: CASSPTGNTEAFF. CDR3 nucleotides: TGCGCCAGCAGCCCGACAGGGAACACTGAAGCTTTCTTT. The chain recombines TRBV5-1 with TRBJ1-1, with a weak D call TRBD1 (6 bases). The CDR3 is 13 amino acids. V shed 4 bases and J shed 1 base, with 8 bases lying between them. The germline V gene encodes CDR1 SGHRS and CDR2 YFSETQ.

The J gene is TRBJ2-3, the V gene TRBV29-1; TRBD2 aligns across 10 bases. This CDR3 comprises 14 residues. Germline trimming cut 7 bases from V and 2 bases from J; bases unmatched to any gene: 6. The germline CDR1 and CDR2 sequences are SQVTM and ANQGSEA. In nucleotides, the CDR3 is TGCAGCGGCCGGACTAGCGGAGACACAGATACGCAGTATTTT. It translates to CSGRTSGDTDTQYF.

The CDR3 DNA is TGTGCCAGCAGCTCCTTGACAGCCTCCTACGAGCAGTACTTC. It translates to CASSSLTASYEQYF. V usage is TRBV7-9 and J usage is TRBJ2-5; the D gene is possibly TRBD1 (5 bases). The J call may be in error: the DNA end matches TRBJ2-7 better. Germline CDR1 SEHNR, CDR2 FQNEAQ (reference sequence). The CDR3 spans 14 residues.

CDR3 protein: CASSSGVLIAGELFF. CDR3 DNA sequence: TGTGCCTCTTCTTCGGGGGTCCTAATCGCAGGGGAGCTGTTTTTT. V gene TRBV28 combines with J gene TRBJ2-2; possibly TRBD2 for D (6 bases). CDR1 and CDR2 (germline): MDHEN, SYDVKM. The CDR3 loop spans 15 amino acids. The V end was cut by 11 bases, the J end by 8 bases, with 24 bases between. The whole variable domain, filled in from reference TRBV28 and TRBJ2-2, reads DVKVTQSSRYLVKRTGEKVFLECVQDMDHENMFWYRQDPGLGLRLIYFSYDVKMKEKGDIPEGYSVSREKKERFSLILESASTNQTSMYLCASSSGVLIAGELFFGEGSRLTVL.

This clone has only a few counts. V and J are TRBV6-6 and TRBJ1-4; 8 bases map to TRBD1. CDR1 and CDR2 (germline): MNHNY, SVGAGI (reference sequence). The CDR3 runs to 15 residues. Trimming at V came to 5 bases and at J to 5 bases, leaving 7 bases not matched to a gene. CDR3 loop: CASSTRQGRNEKLFF. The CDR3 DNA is TGTGCCAGCAGTACCAGACAGGGGAGGAATGAAAAACTGTTTTTT.

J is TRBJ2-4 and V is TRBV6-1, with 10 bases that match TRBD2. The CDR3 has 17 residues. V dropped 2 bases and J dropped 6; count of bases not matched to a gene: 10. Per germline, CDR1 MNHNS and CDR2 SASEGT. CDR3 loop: CASSEQAIAGGLNIQYF. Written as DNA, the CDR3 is TGTGCCAGCAGTGAACAGGCAATAGCGGGAGGTTTAAACATTCAGTACTTC.

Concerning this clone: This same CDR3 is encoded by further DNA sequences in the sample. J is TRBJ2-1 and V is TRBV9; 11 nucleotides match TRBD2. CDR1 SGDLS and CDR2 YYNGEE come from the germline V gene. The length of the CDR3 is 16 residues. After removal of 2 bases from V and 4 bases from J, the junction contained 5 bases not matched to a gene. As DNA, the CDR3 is TGTGCCAGCAGCGTGTCCGGGACTAGCGGATACAATGAGCAGTTCTTC. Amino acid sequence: CASSVSGTSGYNEQFF.

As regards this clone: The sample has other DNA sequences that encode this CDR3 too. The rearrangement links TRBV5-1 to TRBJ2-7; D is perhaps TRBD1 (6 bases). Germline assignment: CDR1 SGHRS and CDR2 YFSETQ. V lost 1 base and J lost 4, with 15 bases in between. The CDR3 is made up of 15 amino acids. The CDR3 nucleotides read TGCGCCAGCAGCTTGTGGGACACGGAAGCTTACGAGCAGTACTTC. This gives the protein CASSLWDTEAYEQYF.

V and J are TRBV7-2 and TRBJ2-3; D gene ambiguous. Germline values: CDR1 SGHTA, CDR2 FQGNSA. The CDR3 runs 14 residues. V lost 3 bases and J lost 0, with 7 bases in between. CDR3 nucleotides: TGTGCCAGCAGCTTTTGGAGAAGCACAGATACGCAGTATTTT. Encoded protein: CASSFWRSTDTQYF. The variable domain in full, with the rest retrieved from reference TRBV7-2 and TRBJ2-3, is GAGVSQSPSNKVTEKGKDVELRCDPISGHTALYWYRQSLGQGLEFLIYFQGNSAPDKSGLPSDRFSAERTGGSVSTLTIQRTQQEDSAVYLCASSFWRSTDTQYFGPGTRLTVL.

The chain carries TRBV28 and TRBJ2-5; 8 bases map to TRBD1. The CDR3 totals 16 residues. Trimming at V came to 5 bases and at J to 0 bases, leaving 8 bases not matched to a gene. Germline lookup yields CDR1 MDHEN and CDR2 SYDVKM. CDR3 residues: CASSPRTGMYQETQYF. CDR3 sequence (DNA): TGTGCCAGCAGTCCCCGGACAGGGATGTACCAAGAGACCCAGTACTTC.

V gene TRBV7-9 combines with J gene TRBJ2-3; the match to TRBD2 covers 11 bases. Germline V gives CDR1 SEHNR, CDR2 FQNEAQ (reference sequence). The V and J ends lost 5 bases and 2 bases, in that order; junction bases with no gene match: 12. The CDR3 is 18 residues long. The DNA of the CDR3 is TGTGCCAGCAGCGCTAAGGGAGGGACTAGCGGATTCACAGATACGCAGTATTTT. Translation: CASSAKGGTSGFTDTQYF.

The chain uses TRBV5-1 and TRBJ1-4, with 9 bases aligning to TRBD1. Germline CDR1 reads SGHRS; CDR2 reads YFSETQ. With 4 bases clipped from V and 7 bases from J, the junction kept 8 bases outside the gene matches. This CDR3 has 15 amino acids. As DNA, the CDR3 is TGCGCCAGCAGCCCCATGACAGGGGGGGGTGAAAAACTGTTTTTT. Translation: CASSPMTGGGEKLFF.

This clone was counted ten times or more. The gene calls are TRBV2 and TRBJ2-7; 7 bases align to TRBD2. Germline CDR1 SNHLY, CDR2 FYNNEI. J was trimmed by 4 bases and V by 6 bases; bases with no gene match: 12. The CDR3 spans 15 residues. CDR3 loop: CASRGGLGFSYEQYF. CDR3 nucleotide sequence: TGTGCCAGCAGGGGCGGACTAGGCTTTTCGTACGAGCAGTACTTC.

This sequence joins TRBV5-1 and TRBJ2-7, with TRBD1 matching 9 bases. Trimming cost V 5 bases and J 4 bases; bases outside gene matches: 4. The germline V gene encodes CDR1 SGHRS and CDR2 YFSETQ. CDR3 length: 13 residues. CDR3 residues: CASRSGQGYEQYF. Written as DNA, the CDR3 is TGCGCCAGCAGGTCCGGACAGGGGTACGAGCAGTACTTC. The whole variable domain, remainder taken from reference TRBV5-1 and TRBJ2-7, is KAGVTQTPRYLIKTRGQQVTLSCSPISGHRSVSWYQQTPGQGLQFLFEYFSETQRNKGNFPGRFSGRQFSNSRSEMNVSTLELGDSALYLCASRSGQGYEQYFGPGTRLTVT.

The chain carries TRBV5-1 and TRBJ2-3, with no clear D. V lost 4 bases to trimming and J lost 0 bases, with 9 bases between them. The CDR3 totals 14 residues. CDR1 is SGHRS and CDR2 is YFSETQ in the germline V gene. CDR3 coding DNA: TGCGCCAGCAGCCCGCAGTTTAGCACAGATACGCAGTATTTT. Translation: CASSPQFSTDTQYF.

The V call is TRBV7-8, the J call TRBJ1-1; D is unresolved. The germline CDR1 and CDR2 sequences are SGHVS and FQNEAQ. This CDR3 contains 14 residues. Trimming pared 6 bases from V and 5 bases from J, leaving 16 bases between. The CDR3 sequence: CASRMPPLGTEAFF. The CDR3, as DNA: TGTGCCAGCAGAATGCCGCCTTTGGGGACTGAAGCTTTCTTT.

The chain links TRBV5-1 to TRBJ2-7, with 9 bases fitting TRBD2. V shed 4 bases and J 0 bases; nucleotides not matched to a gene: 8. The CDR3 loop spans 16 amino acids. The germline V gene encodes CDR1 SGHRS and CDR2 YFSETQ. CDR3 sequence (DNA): TGCGCCAGCAGCGCCTTGACTAGCGGAAGCTCCTACGAGCAGTACTTC. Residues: CASSALTSGSSYEQYF.

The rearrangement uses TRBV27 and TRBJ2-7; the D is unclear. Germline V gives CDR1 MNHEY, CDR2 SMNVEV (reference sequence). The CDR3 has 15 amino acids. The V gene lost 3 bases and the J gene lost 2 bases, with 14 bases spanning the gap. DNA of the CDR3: TGTGCCAGCAGTTTTCAAGGTGCGAGAGCCTACGAGCAGTACTTC. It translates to CASSFQGARAYEQYF.

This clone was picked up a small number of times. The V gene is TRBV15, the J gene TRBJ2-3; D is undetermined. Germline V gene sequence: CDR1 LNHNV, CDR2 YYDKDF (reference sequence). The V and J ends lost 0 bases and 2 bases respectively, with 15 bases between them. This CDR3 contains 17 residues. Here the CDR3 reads CATSREVMGSPTDTQYF. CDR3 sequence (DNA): TGTGCCACCAGCAGAGAGGTAATGGGCAGCCCCACAGATACGCAGTATTTT.